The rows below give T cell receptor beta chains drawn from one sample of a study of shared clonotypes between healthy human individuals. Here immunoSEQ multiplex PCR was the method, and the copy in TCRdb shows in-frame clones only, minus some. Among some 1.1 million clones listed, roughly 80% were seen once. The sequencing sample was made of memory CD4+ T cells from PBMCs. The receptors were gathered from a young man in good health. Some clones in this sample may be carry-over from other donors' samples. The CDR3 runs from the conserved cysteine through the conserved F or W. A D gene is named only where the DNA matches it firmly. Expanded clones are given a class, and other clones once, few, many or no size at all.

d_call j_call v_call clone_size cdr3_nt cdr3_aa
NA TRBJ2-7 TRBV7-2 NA TGTGCCAGCAGCTCGATATGGGGGAGACTGGAGCAGTACTTC CASSSIWGRLEQYF
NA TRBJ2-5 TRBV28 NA TGTGCCAGCAGTTCCACAGGGTTTTGGGCAGAGACCCAGTACTTC CASSSTGFWAETQYF
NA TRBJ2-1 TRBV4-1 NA TGCGCCAGCAGCGTTCCGGGACTGGGGGTTTACAATGAGCAGTTCTTC CASSVPGLGVYNEQFF
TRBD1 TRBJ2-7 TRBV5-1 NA TGCGCCAGCAGCCAGCAGACAGGGGGCCCCTACGAGCAGTACTTC CASSQQTGGPYEQYF
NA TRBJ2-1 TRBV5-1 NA TGCGCCAGCACCCCGTCTCCGGGTCTTGACAATGAGCAGTTCTTC CASTPSPGLDNEQFF
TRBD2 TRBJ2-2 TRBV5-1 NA TGCGCCAGCAGCTTAAGCGGGAGTATTACGAACACCGGGGAGCTGTTTTTT CASSLSGSITNTGELFF
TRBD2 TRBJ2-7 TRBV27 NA TGTGCCAGCAGGGCAGGGACTAGCGGGAGTGGTGAGCAGTACTTC CASRAGTSGSGEQYF
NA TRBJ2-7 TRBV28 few TGTGCCAGCAGTCCCCCCTACGAGCAGTACTTC CASSPPYEQYF
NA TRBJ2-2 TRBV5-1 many TGCGCCAGCAGCTCACAGGGCCCCGGGGAGCTGTTTTTT CASSSQGPGELFF
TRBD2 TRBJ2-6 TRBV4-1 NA TGCGCCAGCAGCTACCCGGGGGGTGGGGCCAACGTCCTGACTTTC CASSYPGGGANVLTF
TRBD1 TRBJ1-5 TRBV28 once TGTGCCAGCAGACTAGGGGGCCGCAATCAGCCCCAGCATTTT CASRLGGRNQPQHF
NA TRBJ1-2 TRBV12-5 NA TGTGCTAGTGGAAAAGGACAGAGCTATGGCTACACCTTC CASGKGQSYGYTF
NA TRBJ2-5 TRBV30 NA TGTGCCTGGAGGAGGGTATGGCAAGAGACCCAGTACTTC CAWRRVWQETQYF
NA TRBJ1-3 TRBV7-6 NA TGTGCCAGCAGCTTAGGCGGGTCGGCTGGAAACACCATATATTTT CASSLGGSAGNTIYF
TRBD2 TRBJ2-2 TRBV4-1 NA TGCGCCAGCAGCCAAGTAACAATAGCGGGAGAGAGCGGGGAGCTGTTTTTT CASSQVTIAGESGELFF
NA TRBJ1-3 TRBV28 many TGTGCCAGCAGAACTGGGAGGGGGACAACTTACTCTGGAAACACCATATATTTT CASRTGRGTTYSGNTIYF
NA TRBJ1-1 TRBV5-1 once TGCGCCAGCAGCGAATTGAAGATGAACACTGAAGCTTTCTTT CASSELKMNTEAFF
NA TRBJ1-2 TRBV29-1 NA TGCAGCGTTGAAGATCAGGACAGCCCCTATGGCTACACCTTC CSVEDQDSPYGYTF
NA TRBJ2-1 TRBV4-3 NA TGCGCCAGCAGCCTAGAGACCGGAAGGAATGAGCAGTTCTTC CASSLETGRNEQFF
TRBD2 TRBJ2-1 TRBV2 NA TGTGCCAGCAGTGAACTGGCAGCAGCGGGAGGGGTTAATGAGCAGTTCTTC CASSELAAAGGVNEQFF
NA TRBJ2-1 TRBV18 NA TGTGCCAGCTCACCCGGAGGGGGCGATGAGCAGTTCTTC CASSPGGGDEQFF
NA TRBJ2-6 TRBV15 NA TGTGCCACCAGCAGACGACCGGGGTCTGGGGCCAACGTCCTGACTTTC CATSRRPGSGANVLTF
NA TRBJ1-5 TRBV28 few TGTGCCAGCAGCCCATTTAATCAGCCCCAGCATTTT CASSPFNQPQHF
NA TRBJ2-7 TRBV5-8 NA TGTGCCAGCAGCTTATTCGGGCGAAGCTCCTACGAGCAGTACTTC CASSLFGRSSYEQYF
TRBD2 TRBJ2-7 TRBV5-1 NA TGCGCCAGCAGACAGACTAGCGGGAGGGCCACCCCCTACGAGCAGTACTTC CASRQTSGRATPYEQYF
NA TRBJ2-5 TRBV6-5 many TGTGCCCACAGCCCGGACAGCGTCCCCCAAGAGACCCAGTACTTC CAHSPDSVPQETQYF
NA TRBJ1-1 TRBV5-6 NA TGTGCCAGCAGTCGTGGGGGTACTGAAGCTTTCTTT CASSRGGTEAFF
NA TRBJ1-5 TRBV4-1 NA TGCGCCAGCAGCCAAGTAGGCAGAGGAGACCAGCCCCAGCATTTT CASSQVGRGDQPQHF
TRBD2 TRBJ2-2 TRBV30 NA TGTGCCTGGAGTCCCGCAGGGAGGGTATCCACCGGGGAGCTGTTTTTT CAWSPAGRVSTGELFF
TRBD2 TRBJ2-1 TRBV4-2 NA TGTGCCAGCAGCCAGGGACTAGCGGGAGATACTAGAACCAATGAGCAGTTCTTC CASSQGLAGDTRTNEQFF
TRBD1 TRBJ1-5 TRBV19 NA TGTGCCAGTAGTATAGAAGGGACAGGGGGCAATCGCAATCAGCCCCAGCATTTT CASSIEGTGGNRNQPQHF
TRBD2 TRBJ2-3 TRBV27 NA TGTGCCAGCAGTCCTCGAGGACTAGCGGGAGGGCAAAGCACAGATACGCAGTATTTT CASSPRGLAGGQSTDTQYF
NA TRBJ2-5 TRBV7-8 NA TGTGCCAGCAGCCAAGAAGAGACCCAGTACTTC CASSQEETQYF
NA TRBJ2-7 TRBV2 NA TGTGCCAGCAGTGAACAGGGTTCCTTTTACGAGCAGTACTTC CASSEQGSFYEQYF
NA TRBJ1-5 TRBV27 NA TGTGCCAGCAGTTTATCGGGCAGGGCTTATAGCAATCAGCCCCAGCATTTT CASSLSGRAYSNQPQHF
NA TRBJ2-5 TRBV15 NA TGTGCCACCAGCAGGGGGGCAGCGGCCAGCCAAGAGACCCAGTACTTC CATSRGAAASQETQYF
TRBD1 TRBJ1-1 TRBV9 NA TGTGCCAGCAGCTTCCCGGGGGGACAGGCGAACACTGAAGCTTTCTTT CASSFPGGQANTEAFF
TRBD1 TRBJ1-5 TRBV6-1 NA TGTGCCAGCACCCTAGGGGGCGCGGGACAGCCCCAGCATTTT CASTLGGAGQPQHF
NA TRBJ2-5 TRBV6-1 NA TGTGCCAGCACGGAGGAGACCCAGTACTTC CASTEETQYF
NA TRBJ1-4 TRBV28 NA TGTGCCAGCAGTCCTCGGATCGGCCCTGCAACTAATGAAAAACTGTTTTTT CASSPRIGPATNEKLFF
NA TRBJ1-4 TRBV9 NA TGTGCCAGCAGCGCCGGGACACAATCCTTTAATGAAAAACTGTTTTTT CASSAGTQSFNEKLFF
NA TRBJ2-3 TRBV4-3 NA TGCGCCAGCAGCCAAGACCCCGGGTCAGATACGCAGTATTTT CASSQDPGSDTQYF